This T cell receptor beta chain was recorded in a study of identical twins. Of note for this clonotype: The antigen is unknown.

Study outcomes and limitations: Modeled out-of-frame TCR alpha sharing in monozygotic twins fell below observed levels. The study based its conclusions on cross-sectional statistical analysis and did not follow the same donors.

TCRdb used MiXCR to reprocess the 5' RACE reads, holding one entry per CDR3 protein. The sample shows 350,000 to 450,000 distinct CDR3 sequences, less than 20% of them seen only once. Donors uniformly comprised healthy Caucasians. Germline values: CDR1 MNHNS, CDR2 SASEGT. Trimming took 5 bases from V and 2 from J; bases not matched to a gene: 8. CDR3 size: 15 residues. The sequencing sample was made of naive T cells sorted from blood. This chain uses TRBV6-1 with TRBJ2-7; 8 bases map to TRBD1. The sequence was collected from a man aged 50-60 years in good health. Here the CDR3 DNA reads TGTGCCAGCAGTACAAGACAGGGGAGCCCCTACGAGCAGTACTTC. Translating gives CASSTRQGSPYEQYF.